Here is one TCR beta chain with its context. Some clones are missing from TCRdb's copy, which holds only in-frame ones; the method was immunoSEQ multiplex PCR. This sample has 150,000 to 180,000 clones, with about 86% found just once. Germline V gene lookup returns CDR1 MNHEY and CDR2 SVGAGI. After removal of 2 bases from V and 0 bases from J, the junction contained 3 bases not matched to a gene. The CDR3 is 16 residues long. This sample stems from a study of cytomegalovirus exposure and HLA in healthy donors. The chain combines TRBV6-5 with TRBJ2-1; 8 bases map to TRBD1. What was sequenced was PBMCs. This receptor was obtained from a man younger than 35 in good health and CMV-seropositive. In DNA, the CDR3 is TGTGCCAGCAGTTACCGGGACAGGAGCTCCTACAATGAGCAGTTCTTC. Its protein is CASSYRDRSSYNEQFF.